The 24 T cell receptor beta chains below come from one sample, sequenced in a study of OX40 agonist ivuxolimab in advanced cancers. Profiled with immunoSEQ multiplex PCR; TCRdb holds only in-frame clones, not every one. The table records more than 100,000 clones, 80% to 90% of them present only once. This material consisted of CD4+ or CD8+ T cells sorted from blood, taken in a trial of the OX40 agonist ivuxolimab. These receptors all stem from an adult with an advanced solid tumor such as melanoma, head and neck, liver or kidney cancer.

The CDR3 here is CAWSVLGRGYTIYF. DNA for the CDR3: TGTGCCTGGAGTGTATTGGGGAGGGGTTACACCATATATTTT. J is TRBJ1-3 and V is TRBV30; D is possibly TRBD1 (5 bases). Trimming took off 0 bases at V and 8 bases at J, with 14 bases between the two ends. This CDR3 spans 14 amino acids. The V gene's germline CDR1 is GTSNPN and CDR2 SVGIG (reference sequence).

The CDR3 loop is CASSPGSSGPAETQYF. CDR3 nucleotides: TGTGCCAGCAGCCCTGGGTCTAGCGGGCCGGCGGAGACCCAGTACTTC. The rearrangement uses TRBV11-2 and TRBJ2-5; TRBD2 agrees at 8 bases. Germline V lookup: CDR1 SGHAT, CDR2 FQNNGV. CDR3 size: 16 residues. J lost 5 bases, V lost 5 bases, and 13 bases had no gene match.

For the CDR3, the DNA is TGTGCCAGCTCACTTACCAGGGGGCTGGACGGCTACACCTTC. Its protein is CASSLTRGLDGYTF. The chain has TRBV18 and TRBJ1-2; 8 positions match TRBD1. Germline V CDR1 and CDR2: KGHSH, LQKENI. The CDR3 is made up of 14 amino acids. V was clipped by 4 bases and J by 8 bases; unmatched bases: 9.

This sequence joins TRBV27 and TRBJ2-7; 8 positions agree with TRBD1. V shed 6 bases and J 2 bases; nucleotides not matched to a gene: 9. Germline CDR1 reads MNHEY; CDR2 reads SMNVEV (reference sequence). The CDR3 extends over 15 amino acids. Written as DNA, the CDR3 is TGTGCCAGCAGCTACACCGACAGGGGAGCCTACGAGCAGTACTTC. It translates to CASSYTDRGAYEQYF.

The V gene is TRBV19, the J gene TRBJ1-1; D is perhaps TRBD1 (5 bases). The CDR3 has 13 residues. Germline CDR1 LNHDA, CDR2 SQIVND (reference sequence). V dropped 5 bases and J dropped 6 bases, with 13 bases sitting between them. CDR3 DNA: TGTGCCAGTAGTCGGGGCGGCGTCGCTGAAGCTTTCTTT. Amino acid sequence: CASSRGGVAEAFF.

The chain has TRBV5-6 and TRBJ2-3; 8 bases line up with TRBD2. CDR3 length equals 17 residues. J lost 3 bases, V lost 4 bases, and 13 bases had no gene match. Germline-derived CDR1 and CDR2 are SGHDT and YYEEEE. The CDR3 DNA reads TGTGCCAGCAGCCTTCCCGGGGGGGCTCGGAGGACAGATACGCAGTATTTT. Its protein is CASSLPGGARRTDTQYF.

J is TRBJ1-1 and V is TRBV20-1, with 8 bases lining up with TRBD1. This CDR3 region has 11 residues. Germline CDR1 is DFQATT and CDR2 is SNEGSKA (reference sequence). V lost 6 bases and J lost 4; bases outside the gene matches: 1. The CDR3 DNA reads TGCAGTGCCAGGGGGCCCACTGAAGCTTTCTTT. It codes for CSARGPTEAFF.

As concerns this clone: The junction departs from the called germline gene at one end, perhaps through a read error. The chain joins TRBV7-7 to TRBJ2-1, with TRBD2 identical over 9 bases. The CDR3 consists of 16 residues. The germline gives CDR1 SSHAT, CDR2 FNYEAQ (reference sequence). The CDR3 region is CASSLATSGLAGEQFF. CDR3 sequence (DNA): TGTGCTAGCAGCTTAGCAACTAGCGGGCTGGCGGGTGAGCAGTTCTTC.

The chain has TRBV11-2 and TRBJ1-6; no definite D call. Germline CDR1 reads SGHAT; CDR2 reads FQNNGV. The CDR3 is made up of 17 amino acids. V lost 5 bases to trimming and J lost 5 bases, with 19 bases between them. The CDR3 bases are TGTGCCAGCAGCCAAGAAGCAACAAGGGAGAATAATTCACCCCTCCACTTT. Translation gives CASSQEATRENNSPLHF.

This chain connects TRBV4-1 to TRBJ1-1, with D possibly matching TRBD1 (5 bases). The CDR3 has 16 residues. The V gene's germline CDR1 is MGHRA and CDR2 YSYEKL. Trimming cost V 1 base and J 0 bases, with 12 bases left between them. CDR3 residues: CASSQGPGAMNTEAFF. The CDR3 nucleotides read TGCGCCAGCAGCCAAGGTCCCGGGGCCATGAACACTGAAGCTTTCTTT.

The chain uses TRBV13 and TRBJ2-7; tentative D call: TRBD2 (5 bases). The CDR3 has 17 amino acids. Germline V CDR1 and CDR2: PRHDT, FYEKMQ (reference sequence). V was cut by 1 base and J by 1 base, with 17 bases left in between. The CDR3 is CASSLDFGETPSYEQYF. The CDR3 coding sequence is TGTGCCAGCAGCTTAGACTTCGGGGAAACACCTTCCTACGAGCAGTACTTC.

The chain recombines TRBV28 with TRBJ2-2; D perhaps matches TRBD2 (5 bases). This CDR3 has 15 amino acids. The germline V gene encodes CDR1 MDHEN and CDR2 SYDVKM. V was trimmed by 5 bases and J by 4 bases, leaving 14 bases between them. CDR3 region: CASSKRTLSTGELFF. CDR3 in DNA: TGTGCCAGCAGTAAAAGGACTTTAAGCACCGGGGAGCTGTTTTTT.

This chain links TRBV11-2 with TRBJ1-4; 10 bases line up with TRBD1. The CDR3 consists of 15 residues. Germline V gives CDR1 SGHAT, CDR2 FQNNGV. V was clipped by 3 bases and J by 7 bases; unmatched bases: 5. The CDR3 spells CASSFSDRGPEKLFF. CDR3 sequence (DNA): TGTGCCAGCAGCTTCTCCGACAGGGGGCCTGAAAAACTGTTTTTT. Full variable domain (missing parts from reference TRBV11-2 and TRBJ1-4): EAGVAQSPRYKIIEKRQSVAFWCNPISGHATLYWYQQILGQGPKLLIQFQNNGVVDDSQLPKDRFSAERLKGVDSTLKIQPAKLEDSAVYLCASSFSDRGPEKLFFGSGTQLSVL.

This clone was detected only a few times. The CDR3 here is CASAREKDTQYF. In nucleotides, the CDR3 is TGTGCCAGCGCGAGGGAGAAGGATACGCAGTATTTT. The chain has TRBV6-1 and TRBJ2-3; perhaps TRBD2 as D (5 bases). In germline, CDR1 is MNHNS, CDR2 SASEGT. Trimming removed 8 bases at V and 6 bases at J, with 12 bases between. The CDR3 length is 12 residues.

The V and J genes are TRBV10-3 and TRBJ2-3; 8 bases fit TRBD1. V gave up 10 bases and J gave up 5 bases; unmatched junction bases: 8. The CDR3 totals 13 residues. Germline CDR1 is ENHRY and CDR2 is SYGVKD. CDR3: CATTGQGQDTQYF. The CDR3 nucleotides read TGTGCCACCACCGGACAGGGACAAGATACGCAGTATTTT.

DNA for the CDR3: TGTGCCAGCAGTCCCAGGACAGGGGGAAGTGGAAACACCATATATTTT. It codes for CASSPRTGGSGNTIYF. The rearrangement uses TRBV6-6 and TRBJ1-3, with 10 bases that match TRBD1. The germline gives CDR1 MNHNY, CDR2 SVGAGI (reference sequence). V lost 5 bases and J lost 3; bases outside the gene matches: 7. The CDR3 length is 16 residues.

The rearrangement joins TRBV18 to TRBJ2-5; 11 bases match TRBD1. The CDR3 totals 15 residues. In germline, CDR1 is KGHSH, CDR2 LQKENI. With V trimmed by 4 bases and J by 1 base, 2 bases remained unmatched. In nucleotides, the CDR3 is TGTGCCAGCTCACGGACAGGGGGCATCCAAGAGACCCAGTACTTC. Translated: CASSRTGGIQETQYF. Complete variable domain (other parts from reference TRBV18 and TRBJ2-5): NAGVMQNPRHLVRRRGQEARLRCSPMKGHSHVYWYRQLPEEGLKFMVYLQKENIIDESGMPKERFSAEFPKEGPSILRIQQVVRGDSAAYFCASSRTGGIQETQYFGPGTRLLVL.

This chain uses TRBV28 with TRBJ2-7, with 8 bases lining up with TRBD2. The CDR3 spans 16 residues. Germline-derived CDR1 and CDR2 are MDHEN and SYDVKM. Trimming cost V 4 bases and J 3 bases; bases outside gene matches: 11. CDR3 bases: TGTGCCAGCAGTTCCGAGCGGGGGCGCGCCGGCTACGAGCAGTACTTC. Encoded protein: CASSSERGRAGYEQYF.

The chain joins TRBV28 to TRBJ1-3; weak D call: TRBD1 (6 bases). There are 14 residues in the CDR3. From germline, CDR1 is MDHEN and CDR2 SYDVKM. Trimming pared 1 base from V and 4 bases from J, leaving 8 bases between. CDR3: CASSLSGVGNTIYF. As DNA, the CDR3 is TGTGCCAGCAGTTTATCAGGGGTCGGAAACACCATATATTTT.

V is TRBV2 and J is TRBJ1-1; perhaps TRBD1 as D (5 bases). The length of the CDR3 is 12 residues. Germline V gene sequence: CDR1 SNHLY, CDR2 FYNNEI. V was shortened by 1 base and J by 11 bases, with 11 bases between the two germline ends. The CDR3 nucleotides are TGTGCCAGCAGTGAAGGCAGGGATTTGGCTTTCTTT. Protein: CASSEGRDLAFF.

This clone was recorded only once. The chain couples TRBV30 to TRBJ2-5; D tentatively reads TRBD1 or TRBD2 (5 bases each). Germline CDR1 and CDR2: GTSNPN and SVGIG (reference sequence). CDR3 length equals 12 residues. Trimming removed 2 bases at V and 6 bases at J, with 10 bases between. The CDR3 DNA is TGTGCCTGGAGTCGGGACCCGAAGACCCAGTACTTC. Translated, it gives CAWSRDPKTQYF. The full variable domain, in which reference TRBV30 and TRBJ2-5 provide the parts outside the CDR3, is SQTIHQWPATLVQPVGSPLSLECTVEGTSNPNLYWYRQAAGRGLQLLFYSVGIGQISSEVPQNLSASRPQDRQFILSSKKLLLSDSGFYLCAWSRDPKTQYFGPGTRLLVL.

This clone was seen just once. This chain connects TRBV9 to TRBJ2-5; the match to TRBD2 covers 8 bases. The CDR3 consists of 15 residues. Germline CDR1 is SGDLS and CDR2 is YYNGEE. V shed 6 bases, J shed 2 bases, and the junction held 9 bases outside the gene matches. The CDR3 DNA reads as TGTGCCAGCACTCGTAGCGGGGAGCCACAAGAGACCCAGTACTTC. It encodes CASTRSGEPQETQYF.

V gene TRBV9 combines with J gene TRBJ1-5; the D gene is possibly TRBD1 (5 bases). The germline V gene encodes CDR1 SGDLS and CDR2 YYNGEE. This CDR3 region has 15 residues. V gave up 0 bases and J gave up 3 bases, with 10 bases separating them. For the CDR3, the DNA is TGTGCCAGCAGCGTAGGGGGGGTGCTCAATCAGCCCCAGCATTTT. This sequence encodes CASSVGGVLNQPQHF.

The chain uses TRBV28 and TRBJ1-6, with 8 positions matching TRBD1. The CDR3 length is 16 residues. With V trimmed by 2 bases and J by 5 bases, 5 bases remained unmatched. Germline V gene lookup returns CDR1 MDHEN and CDR2 SYDVKM. CDR3 bases: TGTGCCAGCAGTTTAAGCGCAGGGGGCGATAATTCACCCCTCCACTTT. As protein: CASSLSAGGDNSPLHF.